Many counts were recorded for the clone carrying this T cell receptor (beta chain). This sample was taken from a study of T cells after yellow fever vaccination. MiXCR, run by TCRdb on the 5' RACE reads, gives a single entry per CDR3 protein. The table records about 170,000 distinct CDR3 sequences, around 10% of them present only once. Per the germline V gene, CDR1 is LGHNA and CDR2 is YSLEER. The CDR3 contains 13 residues. Deletions cut 0 bases from V and 2 bases from J, with 4 bases between. The receptor was isolated from a man between 18 and 29 years old who received the YFV17D yellow fever vaccine. The chain combines TRBV4-3 with TRBJ1-2, with D unresolved. Specimen: CD8+ T cells sorted from PBMCs, collected 15 days after the yellow fever booster vaccination. The CDR3 DNA sequence: TGCGCCAGCAGCCAAGATCGGAACTATGGCTACACCTTC. Amino acids: CASSQDRNYGYTF.